The clone carrying this T cell receptor (beta chain) was detected many times. Its antigen is not identified. This sample's TCRbeta library carried unique molecular identifier barcodes. Via MiXCR, TCRdb re-called the PCR reads, giving one row per CDR3 protein. The repertoire holds 530,000 or so distinct CDR3 sequences, more than 20% seen once, with just over 35% in the top ten. This specimen belongs to a study of T-cell reconstitution after alpha-beta-depleted transplantation in children. Study conclusions and caveats: T cells produced anew were the main source of T-cell counts and diversity one year after transplant.

Germline CDR1 is SGHKS and CDR2 is YYEKEE (reference sequence). V gave up 0 bases and J gave up 5 bases, with 6 bases separating them. This CDR3 is built from 13 residues. The rearrangement links TRBV5-5 to TRBJ1-5; no reliable D call. The sample consisted of PBMCs, taken before TCRalphabeta/CD19-depleted stem cell transplant. The sequence derives from a boy younger than two with Wiskott-Aldrich syndrome, due to receive a stem cell transplant. The CDR3 coding sequence is TGTGCCAGCAGCTTGGACACGTATCAGCCCCAGCATTTT. This codes for CASSLDTYQPQHF.